The rows below give T cell receptor beta chains drawn from one sample of a study of cytomegalovirus exposure and HLA in healthy donors. Clones were sequenced by immunoSEQ multiplex PCR, and TCRdb holds only the in-frame ones, with some missing. The sample lists approximately 140,000 clones; 70% to 80% were seen once. The material sequenced was PBMCs. Every receptor here comes from a human donor in good health. Each CDR3 is given with its conserved first and last residue. The D gene is left open where the match is weak. Some rows mark clone size as missing; the rest say once, few, many or name a class of expanded clone.

cdr3_aa	cdr3_nt	clone_size	v_call	d_call	j_call
CSARVGGFYTF	TGCAGTGCTAGAGTTGGAGGCTTCTACACCTTC	NA	TRBV20-1	NA	TRBJ1-2
CASGPTFGAGRATDTQYF	TGTGCCAGCGGACCGACTTTCGGAGCGGGACGAGCTACAGATACGCAGTATTTT	NA	TRBV5-6	TRBD2	TRBJ2-3
CASSSWTENNEQFF	TGTGCCAGCAGTTCTTGGACAGAAAACAATGAGCAGTTCTTC	NA	TRBV27	NA	TRBJ2-1
CASSYRGPSGIQVQFF	TGTGCCAGCAGTTACCGAGGGCCTAGCGGGATCCAAGTACAGTTCTTC	NA	TRBV6-5	TRBD2	TRBJ2-1
CASSRGQGGRNTEAFF	TGTGCCAGCAGCCGCGGACAGGGTGGGAGGAACACTGAAGCTTTCTTT	NA	TRBV6-6	TRBD1	TRBJ1-1
CASSRGGEQFF	TGCGCCAGCAGTCGGGGAGGTGAGCAGTTCTTC	once	TRBV10-1	NA	TRBJ2-1
CASSLPPRTGGSYEQYF	TGTGCCAGCAGTTTACCGCCACGTACAGGGGGCTCCTACGAGCAGTACTTC	NA	TRBV28	TRBD1	TRBJ2-7
CASSEAQDRVMYF	TGTGCCAGCAGTGAAGCGCAGGACAGGGTCATGTACTTC	NA	TRBV6-1	TRBD1	TRBJ2-7
CASSAQTGTGDEKLFF	TGTGCCAGCAGCGCTCAAACCGGGACAGGGGATGAAAAACTGTTTTTT	NA	TRBV7-9	TRBD1	TRBJ1-4
CASSLGQGPYTF	TGTGCCAGCAGCTTAGGACAGGGGCCCTACACCTTC	NA	TRBV7-9	TRBD1	TRBJ1-2
CASSAETVPITF	TGTGCCAGCAGTGCCGAGACAGTTCCAATAACCTTC	NA	TRBV6-5	NA	TRBJ1-2
CASSAGTSGVNAYEQYF	TGCGCCAGCAGCGCCGGGACTAGCGGTGTTAATGCCTACGAGCAGTACTTC	NA	TRBV5-1	TRBD2	TRBJ2-7
CASSVRGVLNPEAFF	TGTGCCAGCAGCGTACGGGGGGTCTTAAACCCTGAAGCTTTCTTT	NA	TRBV9	NA	TRBJ1-1
CAWAPGTGGQYF	TGTGCCTGGGCCCCCGGGACAGGAGGGCAGTACTTC	NA	TRBV30	TRBD1	TRBJ2-7
CASSSRIDRGRSTDTQYF	TGTGCCAGCAGCTCACGGATAGACAGGGGTCGTTCAACAGATACGCAGTATTTT	NA	TRBV7-9	TRBD1	TRBJ2-3
CASSAGRASVEVNEQFF	TGTGCCAGTTCAGCGGGACGGGCCTCGGTGGAAGTCAATGAGCAGTTCTTC	NA	TRBV19	TRBD2	TRBJ2-1
CATTGVSSGANVLTF	TGTGCCACGACAGGGGTTAGCTCTGGGGCCAACGTCCTGACTTTC	NA	TRBV19	TRBD1	TRBJ2-6
CASSLGPGQGFIYEQYF	TGCGCCAGCAGCTTGGGACCCGGACAGGGATTTATCTACGAGCAGTACTTC	NA	TRBV5-1	TRBD1	TRBJ2-7
CASSPSIGGSIDGYTF	TGTGCCAGCAGCCCCTCAATCGGGGGTAGTATAGATGGCTACACCTTC	NA	TRBV7-2	NA	TRBJ1-2
CASSLTSGITDTQYF	TGTGCCAGCAGCTTAACTAGCGGGATCACAGATACGCAGTATTTT	NA	TRBV11-2	TRBD2	TRBJ2-3
CASSMGGATNEKLFF	TGTGCCAGTAGTATGGGGGGGGCAACTAATGAAAAACTGTTTTTT	NA	TRBV19	NA	TRBJ1-4
CVSSNGLAVETQYF	TGTGTCAGTAGCAACGGACTAGCGGTAGAGACCCAGTACTTC	NA	TRBV19	TRBD2	TRBJ2-5
CASSEYRRNQPQHF	TGTGCCAGCAGTGAATATCGCAGAAATCAGCCCCAGCATTTT	NA	TRBV6-1	NA	TRBJ1-5
CASSSAENTEAFF	TGTGCCAGCAGTTCCGCAGAGAACACTGAAGCTTTCTTT	few	TRBV5-8	NA	TRBJ1-1
CASSGTTSGGYEQYF	TGTGCCAGCAGTGGAACGACTAGCGGGGGGTACGAGCAGTACTTC	NA	TRBV6-1	TRBD2	TRBJ2-7
CAWSARGQGIYEQYF	TGTGCCTGGAGCGCCCGGGGACAGGGGATCTACGAGCAGTACTTC	few	TRBV30	TRBD1	TRBJ2-7
CASSHSWGRSAFGTGYEQYF	TGCGCCAGCAGCCATTCCTGGGGGCGTTCGGCGTTCGGGACAGGCTACGAGCAGTACTTC	NA	TRBV4-1	TRBD1	TRBJ2-7
CASSILPVSSGNTIYF	TGTGCCAGTAGTATACTCCCGGTGAGCTCTGGAAACACCATATATTTT	NA	TRBV19	NA	TRBJ1-3
CASTSGDSPLHF	TGTGCCAGCACGTCAGGGGATTCACCCCTCCACTTT	NA	TRBV6-5	NA	TRBJ1-6
CSAKTASYEQYF	TGCAGCGCAAAGACAGCCTCCTACGAGCAGTACTTC	NA	TRBV29-1	NA	TRBJ2-7
CASTHGGGGEAFF	TGTGCCAGCACCCACGGTGGGGGCGGTGAAGCTTTCTTT	few	TRBV7-9	NA	TRBJ1-1
CATVRDSSYEQYF	TGTGCCACCGTACGGGACAGTTCCTACGAGCAGTACTTC	NA	TRBV7-9	TRBD1	TRBJ2-7
CASSLGTGEIDYGYPF	TGTGCCAGCAGCTTAGGAACAGGGGAAATAGACTATGGCTACCCCTTC	NA	TRBV5-4	TRBD1	TRBJ1-2
CASSHDRGGNQPQHF	TGTGCCAGCAGCCATGACAGGGGAGGAAATCAGCCCCAGCATTTT	NA	TRBV2	TRBD1	TRBJ1-5
CASRGGQGNAEAFF	TGTGCCAGCAGGGGGGGACAGGGGAATGCTGAAGCTTTCTTT	few	TRBV6-1	TRBD1	TRBJ1-1
CAIKGTASGYGYTF	TGTGCCATCAAAGGGACAGCGAGTGGCTATGGCTACACCTTC	NA	TRBV10-3	TRBD1	TRBJ1-2
CATSSPSTTTTGGNEKLFF	TGTGCCACCAGCAGTCCCTCCACCACTACCACAGGCGGTAATGAAAAACTGTTTTTT	NA	TRBV15	NA	TRBJ1-4
CASSLDRGFSHQPQHF	TGTGCCAGCAGCTTAGATAGGGGTTTTAGTCATCAGCCCCAGCATTTT	NA	TRBV7-2	NA	TRBJ1-5
CAINIDGSGYEQYF	TGTGCCATCAACATTGACGGATCAGGCTACGAGCAGTACTTC	few	TRBV10-3	NA	TRBJ2-7
CASSPELRRGEETQYF	TGTGCCAGTAGTCCCGAACTCCGGCGGGGGGAAGAGACCCAGTACTTC	NA	TRBV19	TRBD2	TRBJ2-5
CASGGPGVGSPLHF	TGTGCTAGTGGGGGCCCCGGGGTCGGTTCACCCCTCCACTTT	NA	TRBV12-5	NA	TRBJ1-6
CSSSISQGDQFF	TGTTCCAGCAGCATATCGCAGGGGGATCAGTTCTTC	NA	TRBV7-9	TRBD1	TRBJ2-1
CASSWIGQEGEQFF	TGCGCCAGCAGCTGGATCGGACAGGAAGGCGAGCAGTTCTTC	NA	TRBV5-1	TRBD1	TRBJ2-1
CASSLRSSTSSGNTIYF	TGTGCCAGCAGCTTGCGGTCCAGCACTAGCTCTGGAAACACCATATATTTT	NA	TRBV5-8	NA	TRBJ1-3
CASSPLEGIHEQYF	TGTGCCAGCAGCCCGCTAGAAGGCATCCACGAGCAGTACTTC	NA	TRBV13	NA	TRBJ2-7
CASSPPGTASYNEQFF	TGTGCCAGCAGTCCCCCCGGGACAGCTTCCTACAATGAGCAGTTCTTC	NA	TRBV2	TRBD1	TRBJ2-1
CASSLQENRAGELFF	TGTGCCAGCAGTTTACAGGAGAACAGGGCCGGGGAGCTGTTTTTT	NA	TRBV28	NA	TRBJ2-2
CASSARRIYTEAFF	TGTGCCAGCAGTGCCCGCAGGATATACACTGAAGCTTTCTTT	NA	TRBV25-1	NA	TRBJ1-1
CASSSRASTGYNEQFF	TGCGCCAGCAGTTCCCGCGCGAGCACCGGGTACAATGAGCAGTTCTTC	NA	TRBV5-1	NA	TRBJ2-1
CASSYSSGTGKPEAFF	TGTGCCAGCAGTTACTCCTCCGGGACAGGGAAGCCTGAAGCTTTCTTT	NA	TRBV6-5	TRBD1	TRBJ1-1
CASSGRVGTEAFF	TGTGCCAGCAGCGGCAGGGTTGGTACTGAAGCTTTCTTT	NA	TRBV27	NA	TRBJ1-1
CASSQDIETQYF	TGTGCCAGCAGCCAAGATATAGAGACCCAGTACTTC	NA	TRBV14	NA	TRBJ2-5
CASSLTGGPSYEQFF	TGCGCCAGCAGCCTAACGGGGGGCCCGTCGTATGAGCAGTTCTTC	NA	TRBV5-1	NA	TRBJ2-1
CASSRLADRSSYNEQFF	TGTGCCAGTAGTAGGCTAGCGGATCGCAGCTCCTACAATGAGCAGTTCTTC	NA	TRBV19	TRBD2	TRBJ2-1